The 27 T cell receptor beta chains below all came from one sample that was sequenced in a study of blood T cell repertoires in COVID-19. Profiled with immunoSEQ multiplex PCR; TCRdb holds only in-frame clones, not every one. This table holds approximately 190,000 clones, roughly nine tenths found once. Sequenced material: PBMCs or T cells enriched from blood (not recorded which). The source of these receptors is a woman in her 40s in a cohort exposed to, infected with or recovered from COVID-19 (not recorded which).

This clone was detected once. The rearrangement joins TRBV27 to TRBJ2-1, with 9 bases that match TRBD2. This CDR3 is built from 16 residues. V lost 3 bases to trimming and J lost 9 bases; unmatched junction nucleotides: 12. Per germline, CDR1 MNHEY and CDR2 SMNVEV (reference sequence). The CDR3 nucleotides read TGTGCCAGCAGTTTGGTTAGCGGGAGAGAAGGCATTGAGCAGTTCTTC. This codes for CASSLVSGREGIEQFF.

CDR3 protein: CASSVLGLVGETQYF. DNA for the CDR3: TGTGCCAGCTCCGTGCTGGGACTAGTAGGAGAGACCCAGTACTTC. The J gene is TRBJ2-5, the V gene TRBV2; 8 positions match TRBD2. This CDR3 comprises 15 residues. Trimming removed 8 bases from V and 4 bases from J; junction bases left unmatched: 12. Germline lookup yields CDR1 SNHLY and CDR2 FYNNEI.

The chain recombines TRBV5-1 with TRBJ2-1, with D possibly TRBD2 on 5 matching bases. The CDR3 is made up of 13 amino acids. Trimming stripped 4 bases from V and 8 bases from J, with 13 bases between. Germline loops: CDR1 SGHRS, CDR2 YFSETQ. The CDR3 loop is CASSPPSWYEQFF. For the CDR3, the DNA is TGCGCCAGCAGCCCCCCTAGCTGGTATGAGCAGTTCTTC.

The chain links TRBV18 to TRBJ1-1, with 8 bases identical to TRBD1. CDR3 size: 15 residues. The trim removed 3 bases at V and 0 bases at J, leaving 3 bases unmatched. Germline-derived CDR1 and CDR2 are KGHSH and LQKENI. The CDR3 is CASSPWTGMNTEAFF. CDR3 coding DNA: TGTGCCAGCTCACCTTGGACAGGGATGAACACTGAAGCTTTCTTT.

This clone was observed a single time. The J gene is TRBJ2-5, the V gene TRBV4-1, with 9 bases identical to TRBD2. J lost 5 bases, V lost 3 bases, and 7 bases had no gene match. This CDR3 is built from 15 residues. Germline CDR1 MGHRA, CDR2 YSYEKL. DNA of the CDR3: TGCGCCAGCAGCCAGGATAGCGGGAGAGGCGAGACCCAGTACTTC. Amino acid sequence: CASSQDSGRGETQYF.

This rearrangement joins TRBV11-2 to TRBJ1-2; D may be TRBD1 (6 bases). There are 13 residues in the CDR3. Trimming removed 5 bases from V and 4 bases from J, with 11 bases in between. From germline, CDR1 is SGHAT and CDR2 FQNNGV. This CDR3 is CASSTTGSYGYTF. The CDR3 DNA follows: TGTGCCAGCAGCACCACAGGGAGCTATGGCTACACCTTC.

The chain has TRBV30 and TRBJ1-3, with TRBD1 as a possible D gene (5 bases). Germline CDR1 is GTSNPN and CDR2 is SVGIG (reference sequence). Trimming left V 5 bases short and J 0 bases short, with 8 bases between. The CDR3 has 13 amino acids. The DNA for the CDR3 is TGTGCCTGGGTGGGGGGCTCTGGAAACACCATATATTTT. The encoded protein is CAWVGGSGNTIYF.

This clone has more than one count but fewer than ten. The chain recombines TRBV6-5 with TRBJ1-3; unclear D gene. The CDR3 extends over 15 amino acids. V shed 7 bases and J shed 0 bases, with 13 bases lying between them. Germline V gene lookup returns CDR1 MNHEY and CDR2 SVGAGI. CDR3 DNA: TGTGCCAGCACAAGTGGCGGAACCTCTGGAAACACCATATATTTT. It encodes CASTSGGTSGNTIYF.

This chain uses TRBV5-1 with TRBJ2-1; 8 bases fit TRBD2. The CDR3 spans 16 residues. The V gene's germline CDR1 is SGHRS and CDR2 YFSETQ. The ends lost 4 bases at V and 3 bases at J; junction bases unmatched: 9. CDR3: CASSLTTSGFYNEQFF. CDR3 DNA: TGCGCCAGCAGCCTGACAACTAGCGGCTTCTACAATGAGCAGTTCTTC.

A single count supports this clone. The CDR3 protein is CASSLVHRGDEKLFF. CDR3 nucleotide sequence: TGTGCCAGCAGCTTGGTACACCGGGGGGATGAAAAACTGTTTTTT. The V and J genes are TRBV7-2 and TRBJ1-4, with D possibly matching TRBD1 (5 bases). This CDR3 spans 15 amino acids. V dropped 3 bases and J dropped 6 bases, with 14 bases sitting between them. Germline lookup yields CDR1 SGHTA and CDR2 FQGNSA.

The chain is built from TRBV18 and TRBJ1-3; maybe TRBD1 (5 bases). The CDR3 spans 17 residues. Looked up from germline, CDR1 is KGHSH and CDR2 is LQKENI. Trimming took 1 base from V and 0 from J, leaving 13 bases between them. Written as DNA, the CDR3 is TGTGCCAGCTCACCACTTTCGGACACACACTCTGGAAACACCATATATTTT. It yields the protein CASSPLSDTHSGNTIYF.

This clone was seen only a few times. This chain links TRBV5-1 with TRBJ2-2; 9 positions match TRBD1. Germline CDR1 SGHRS, CDR2 YFSETQ. The CDR3 spans 15 residues. V lost 6 bases to trimming and J lost 3 bases; unmatched junction nucleotides: 6. The CDR3 nucleotides read TGCGCCAGCACCTGGGACAGGGTAGACACCGGGGAGCTGTTTTTT. Its translation is CASTWDRVDTGELFF.

This rearrangement joins TRBV19 to TRBJ1-1; a weak D match, TRBD1 (5 bases). CDR1 is LNHDA, CDR2 SQIVND, per germline (reference sequence). V lost 0 bases to trimming and J lost 2 bases, with 13 bases between them. The CDR3 runs 16 residues. The CDR3: CASSIDWATVNTEAFF. The CDR3 DNA is TGTGCCAGTAGTATAGATTGGGCGACAGTTAACACTGAAGCTTTCTTT.

The chain combines TRBV7-7 with TRBJ2-1, with TRBD2 identical over 10 bases. Germline lookup yields CDR1 SSHAT and CDR2 FNYEAQ (reference sequence). The V segment lost 5 bases and the J segment 3 bases; nucleotides outside the gene matches: 13. The CDR3 is 18 amino acids. The CDR3 DNA reads as TGTGCCAGCAGCCAAGCTCCCTTTAGCGGGGGGCTCTACAATGAGCAGTTCTTC. Protein product: CASSQAPFSGGLYNEQFF.

The CDR3 DNA sequence: TGCGCCAGCAGCCAAGCCGGAGAGAACACTGAAGCTTTCTTT. Translating it yields CASSQAGENTEAFF. The gene calls are TRBV4-1 and TRBJ1-1; D is uncertain. CDR3 length: 14 residues. V was cut by 1 base and J by 1 base, with 7 bases left in between. The germline CDR1 and CDR2 sequences are MGHRA and YSYEKL.

J is TRBJ2-3 and V is TRBV7-9; D is ambiguous. The CDR3 is 14 amino acids. The ends were cut back, 1 base at V and 3 bases at J, with 8 bases in the middle. Looked up from germline, CDR1 is SEHNR and CDR2 is FQNEAQ (reference sequence). The CDR3 loop is CASSLVQVTDTQYF. CDR3 sequence (DNA): TGTGCCAGCAGCTTAGTCCAGGTTACAGATACGCAGTATTTT.

This clone was counted between two and nine times. The chain links TRBV2 to TRBJ2-7; 9 nucleotides line up with TRBD1. CDR3 length equals 17 residues. Germline V gene lookup returns CDR1 SNHLY and CDR2 FYNNEI. V shed 3 bases and J 3 bases; nucleotides not matched to a gene: 12. Here the CDR3 DNA reads TGTGCCAGCAGTGAGGTTGGCGTCGGGACAGGGCGCTACGAGCAGTACTTC. Its translation is CASSEVGVGTGRYEQYF.

The V and J genes are TRBV2 and TRBJ1-5, with a weak D call TRBD1 (5 bases). V was trimmed by 10 bases and J by 10 bases, leaving 26 bases between them. The germline gives CDR1 SNHLY, CDR2 FYNNEI. CDR3 length: 15 amino acids. CDR3 sequence (DNA): TGTGCCACCATAACCCGGAGGGACCCCGAGGGACCCCAGCATTTT. Translating gives CATITRRDPEGPQHF.

This chain uses TRBV19 with TRBJ1-6; D may be TRBD1 (5 bases). Germline loops: CDR1 LNHDA, CDR2 SQIVND (reference sequence). The CDR3 has 15 amino acids. Trimming took off 5 bases at V and 7 bases at J, with 15 bases between the two ends. CDR3 coding DNA: TGTGCCAGTAGTTGGGGCTACCCTACGAATTCACCCCTCCACTTT. It yields the protein CASSWGYPTNSPLHF.

The J gene is TRBJ2-7, the V gene TRBV21-1; the table's D call TRBD2 went unverified against the DNA. TRBV21-1 is reported as a pseudogene. This CDR3 has 21 residues. CDR3 region: CASSRHPGASGRFLGPYEQYF. The CDR3 DNA sequence: TGTGCCAGCAGCAGACACCCGGGGGCTAGCGGGAGATTTTTGGGGCCTTACGAGCAGTACTTC.

This sequence joins TRBV19 and TRBJ1-5; 9 positions agree with TRBD1. This CDR3 has 15 amino acids. V lost 7 bases and J lost 4; bases outside the gene matches: 8. CDR1 is LNHDA, CDR2 SQIVND, per germline (reference sequence). The CDR3 nucleotides read TGTGCCAGTACAGATTGGACAGGGGCTAATCAGCCCCAGCATTTT. It is translated as CASTDWTGANQPQHF.

CDR3 in DNA: TGCGCCAGCAGCCAAGGGACAGGGGGCAACTACGAGCAGTACTTC. Translation: CASSQGTGGNYEQYF. The V call is TRBV4-3, the J call TRBJ2-7; 11 nucleotides match TRBD1. The germline CDR1 and CDR2 sequences are LGHNA and YSLEER. Trimming removed 1 base from V and 3 bases from J; junction bases left unmatched: 2. The CDR3 runs 15 residues.

The chain has TRBV7-9 and TRBJ1-4, with 7 bases that match TRBD1. Germline CDR1 reads SEHNR; CDR2 reads FQNEAQ (reference sequence). The CDR3 is made up of 14 amino acids. J gave up 4 bases and V 3 bases, and 2 bases lay outside the gene matches. CDR3 loop: CASSLTGNNEKLFF. CDR3 sequence (DNA): TGTGCCAGCAGCTTGACAGGGAATAATGAAAAACTGTTTTTT. The variable domain in full, with the rest retrieved from reference TRBV7-9 and TRBJ1-4, is DTGVSQNPRHKITKRGQNVTFRCDPISEHNRLYWYRQTLGQGPEFLTYFQNEAQLEKSRLLSDRFSAERPKGSFSTLEIQRTEQGDSAMYLCASSLTGNNEKLFFGSGTQLSVL.

This rearrangement joins TRBV5-5 to TRBJ1-3; D gene ambiguous. This CDR3 has 19 residues. Trimming left V 0 bases short and J 0 bases short, with 19 bases between. From germline, CDR1 is SGHKS and CDR2 YYEKEE (reference sequence). The CDR3 DNA sequence: TGTGCCAGCAGCTTGGTCGGCGGTTTAACTAGGGACTCTGGAAACACCATATATTTT. Protein product: CASSLVGGLTRDSGNTIYF.

V is TRBV13 and J is TRBJ1-5; D uncertain. The CDR3 loop spans 15 amino acids. Trimming cost V 0 bases and J 8 bases, with 14 bases left between them. Germline CDR1 reads PRHDT; CDR2 reads FYEKMQ (reference sequence). The CDR3 loop is CASSLGRGGYEPQHF. In nucleotides, the CDR3 is TGTGCCAGCAGCTTAGGCCGGGGTGGGTACGAGCCCCAGCATTTT.

This sequence joins TRBV28 and TRBJ1-1; 8 positions match TRBD1. The V gene end was trimmed by 5 bases and the J gene end by 4 bases; junction bases not matched to a gene: 15. CDR3 length: 17 amino acids. Germline CDR1 reads MDHEN; CDR2 reads SYDVKM. CDR3 in DNA: TGTGCCAGCAGTACCGCCAAACCGACAGGGGTCGTCACTGAAGCTTTCTTT. Translation gives CASSTAKPTGVVTEAFF.

This rearrangement joins TRBV6-1 to TRBJ2-7; TRBD1 aligns across 9 bases. V was clipped by 0 bases and J by 6 bases; unmatched bases: 3. The CDR3 is 14 amino acids. Germline V gene lookup returns CDR1 MNHNS and CDR2 SASEGT. The CDR3 nucleotides are TGTGCCAGCAGTGAAGCCCGGACAGGGGCCGAGCAGTACTTC. It encodes CASSEARTGAEQYF.